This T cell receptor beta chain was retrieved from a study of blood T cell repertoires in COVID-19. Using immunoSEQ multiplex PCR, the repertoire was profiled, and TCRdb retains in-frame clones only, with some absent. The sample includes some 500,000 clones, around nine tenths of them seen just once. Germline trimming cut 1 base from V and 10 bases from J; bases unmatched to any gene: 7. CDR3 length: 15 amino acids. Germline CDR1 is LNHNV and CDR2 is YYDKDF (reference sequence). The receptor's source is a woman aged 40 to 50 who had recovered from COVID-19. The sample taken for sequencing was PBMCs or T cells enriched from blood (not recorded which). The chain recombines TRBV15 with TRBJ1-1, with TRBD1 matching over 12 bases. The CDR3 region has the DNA TGTGCCACCAGCAGAGTAACGGGACAGGGGGCCTCAGCTTTCTTT. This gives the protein CATSRVTGQGASAFF. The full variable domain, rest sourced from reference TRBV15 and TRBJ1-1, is DAMVIQNPRYQVTQFGKPVTLSCSQTLNHNVMYWYQQKSSQAPKLLFHYYDKDFNNEADTPDNFQSRRPNTSFCFLDIRSPGLGDTAMYLCATSRVTGQGASAFFGQGTRLTVV.